Listed below are T cell receptor beta chains from one sample, sequenced in a study of CD8+CD57+ T cells in acquired aplastic anemia. A single record per CDR3 protein comes from TCRdb applying MiXCR to the reads. The sample shows around 180,000 distinct CDR3 sequences, 48% of them seen only once. Input material: sorted CD4+, CD8+, or CD8+CD57+ T cells (not recorded which) from PBMCs. Receptor source: a human donor with aplastic anemia. Both conserved end residues are part of each CDR3. A D gene is named only where the DNA matches it firmly. Size is omitted from some rows. Given values are once, few, many or a class for expanded clones.

CDR3 protein,CDR3 DNA,D gene,V gene,J gene,clone size
CSASGDYEQYF,TGCAGTGCTTCGGGAGACTACGAGCAGTACTTC,NA,TRBV20-1,TRBJ2-7,few
CASSSIREPRYGYTF,TGTGCCAGCAGCTCTATAAGGGAGCCAAGGTATGGCTACACCTTC,NA,TRBV2,TRBJ1-2,many
CASSYSTVLAGRAYEQYF,TGTGCCAGCAGTTACTCGACGGTTTTAGCGGGCCGAGCCTACGAGCAGTACTTC,TRBD2,TRBV6-2/TRBV6-3,TRBJ2-7,many
CAGSLLAGEILYEQYF,TGTGCCGGCAGTTTGTTAGCAGGGGAAATTCTCTACGAGCAGTACTTC,NA,TRBV10-3,TRBJ2-7,few
CASSQGHLSKFGQFF,TGTGCCAGCAGCCAGGGGCACCTATCGAAGTTTGGGCAGTTCTTC,NA,TRBV3-1,TRBJ2-1,NA
CASSKTGSGELFF,TGCGCCAGCAGCAAGACAGGATCCGGGGAGCTGTTTTTT,NA,TRBV5-1,TRBJ2-2,many
CASSPVTGPNNSPLHF,TGTGCCAGTAGCCCAGTAACCGGGCCGAATAATTCACCCCTCCACTTT,NA,TRBV19,TRBJ1-6,NA
CASSFWSSGRINEQYF,TGTGCCAGCAGTTTCTGGTCTAGCGGGAGGATCAACGAGCAGTACTTC,TRBD2,TRBV28,TRBJ2-7,NA
CASSRNQRGNEKLCF,TGCGCCAGCAGCCGGAACCAGCGGGGAAATGAAAAACTGTGTTTT,NA,TRBV4-3,TRBJ1-4,NA
CASADRSTDTQYF,TGTGCCAGTGCGGACAGAAGCACAGATACGCAGTATTTT,NA,TRBV2,TRBJ2-3,NA
CASSRSRQGVETQYF,TGTGCCAGCTCACGTTCCCGGCAGGGGGTGGAGACCCAGTACTTC,TRBD1,TRBV18,TRBJ2-5,NA
CASSPTHLPWGSYNEQFF,TGTGCCAGCAGTCCAACACATCTTCCGTGGGGCTCCTACAACGAGCAGTTCTTC,NA,TRBV5-6,TRBJ2-1,NA